These 22 T cell receptor beta chains were sequenced from one sample in a study of PD-1 blockade in mismatch repair-deficient tumors. What these receptors recognize is not known. Sample time point: approximately 10-day in vitro stimulation with candidate neoantigen peptide 6. Sequencing was performed with immunoSEQ multiplex PCR; in TCRdb, only in-frame clones are kept and a portion is missing. The table records about 15,000 clones, 70% to 90% of them present only once. The sequencing used cells cultured in vitro, collected from a patient treated with pembrolizumab. These receptors were collected from an adult with mismatch repair-deficient cancer.

The gene calls are TRBV18 and TRBJ1-2; D perhaps matches TRBD1 (6 bases). The CDR3 length is 18 residues. CDR1 and CDR2 (germline): KGHSH, LQKENI. The V gene lost 2 bases and the J gene lost 5 bases, with 24 bases spanning the gap. CDR3 region: CASSPGGSDRRYPYGYTF. Here the CDR3 DNA reads TGTGCCAGCTCACCAGGGGGGAGTGACAGGCGGTATCCTTATGGCTACACCTTC. Full variable domain (remainder filled in from reference TRBV18 and TRBJ1-2): NAGVMQNPRHLVRRRGQEARLRCSPMKGHSHVYWYRQLPEEGLKFMVYLQKENIIDESGMPKERFSAEFPKEGPSILRIQQVVRGDSAAYFCASSPGGSDRRYPYGYTFGSGTRLTVV.

The chain uses TRBV18 and TRBJ1-1; no firm D call. Trimming removed 1 base at V and 4 bases at J, with 13 bases between. In germline, CDR1 is KGHSH, CDR2 LQKENI. The CDR3 is made up of 15 amino acids. CDR3 bases: TGTGCCAGCTCACCACGACCAACACGGGGCACTGAAGCTTTCTTT. Amino acids: CASSPRPTRGTEAFF.

V is TRBV18 and J is TRBJ2-1; 7 bases agree with TRBD2. Germline V gene sequence: CDR1 KGHSH, CDR2 LQKENI. The junction had 5 bases not matched to a gene; V was cut back by 8 bases and J by 1 base. The CDR3 consists of 14 residues. CDR3 loop: CASAGGSSYNEQFF. CDR3 coding DNA: TGTGCCAGCGCTGGCGGGAGTTCCTACAATGAGCAGTTCTTC.

The chain carries TRBV28 and TRBJ1-2; possible D gene TRBD1, 6 bases. The germline V gene encodes CDR1 MDHEN and CDR2 SYDVKM. V was pared by 5 bases and J by 6 bases, with 19 bases between. This CDR3 spans 15 amino acids. CDR3 sequence (DNA): TGTGCCAGCAGTCGACACAGGGCAGGCAACGATGGCTACACCTTC. This codes for CASSRHRAGNDGYTF.

The sample holds one count of this clone. The rearrangement links TRBV7-3 to TRBJ2-1, with TRBD2 matching over 7 bases. This CDR3 contains 15 residues. Unmatched junction bases numbered 4, after V lost 5 bases and J lost 0 bases. Germline values: CDR1 SGHTA, CDR2 FQGTGA. The CDR3, as DNA: TGTGCCAGCAGCAGGAGCGGGGTCTCCTACAATGAGCAGTTCTTC. This encodes CASSRSGVSYNEQFF. The whole variable domain, remainder taken from reference TRBV7-3 and TRBJ2-1, is GAGVSQTPSNKVTEKGKYVELRCDPISGHTALYWYRQSLGQGPEFLIYFQGTGAADDSGLPNDRFFAVRPEGSVSTLKIQRTERGDSAVYLCASSRSGVSYNEQFFGPGTRLTVL.

The CDR3 reads CASSSPGQGARETQYF. The DNA for the CDR3 is TGTGCCAGCAGCTCCCCGGGACAGGGGGCGAGAGAGACCCAGTACTTC. This chain joins TRBV7-8 and TRBJ2-5; 12 nucleotides align to TRBD1. Germline CDR1 SGHVS, CDR2 FQNEAQ. The CDR3 loop spans 16 amino acids. V lost 4 bases and J lost 4; bases outside the gene matches: 7.

The chain joins TRBV11-2 to TRBJ1-2; the D gene is possibly TRBD1 (6 bases). CDR3 size: 15 residues. The V end lost 5 bases, the J end lost 2 bases, and 15 bases lay between the germline ends. Per the germline V gene, CDR1 is SGHAT and CDR2 is FQNNGV. The CDR3 DNA reads as TGTGCCAGCAGCCCAACCCCGACAGGCAACTATGGCTACACCTTC. Its protein is CASSPTPTGNYGYTF.

The chain couples TRBV4-2 to TRBJ2-1; tentative D call: TRBD2 (7 bases). Trimming left V 2 bases short and J 2 bases short, with 19 bases between. In germline, CDR1 is LGHNA, CDR2 YNFKEQ. The CDR3 is 18 residues long. CDR3 coding DNA: TGTGCCAGCAGCCAACATAGCGGACTCGGGGGGCCCTACAATGAGCAGTTCTTC. The encoded protein is CASSQHSGLGGPYNEQFF.

The CDR3 sequence: CASSGGFPGGVDNEQFF. DNA for the CDR3: TGTGCCAGCAGTGGGGGGTTTCCAGGGGGAGTGGACAATGAGCAGTTCTTC. The chain is built from TRBV25-1 and TRBJ2-1, with TRBD1 matching over 7 bases. CDR3 size: 17 residues. J lost 5 bases, V lost 4 bases, and 14 bases had no gene match. From germline, CDR1 is MGHDK and CDR2 SYGVNS.

The V and J genes are TRBV11-3 and TRBJ2-1; 12 bases map to TRBD2. The CDR3 extends over 15 amino acids. Germline V gives CDR1 SGHNT, CDR2 YENEEA. Trimming took 5 bases from V and 5 from J; bases not matched to a gene: 4. In DNA form, the CDR3 reads TGTGCCAGCAGCACAGCTAGCGGGAGGGACAATGAGCAGTTCTTC. Its translation: CASSTASGRDNEQFF.

V usage is TRBV6-4 and J usage is TRBJ2-1; 7 bases are a match to TRBD2. Trimming removed 2 bases from V and 13 bases from J; junction bases left unmatched: 8. The germline V gene encodes CDR1 MRHNA and CDR2 SNTAGT. This CDR3 contains 13 residues. The CDR3 bases are TGTGCCAGCAGTGACCGAGCGGGATTGCAACAGTTCTTC. It is translated as CASSDRAGLQQFF.

The CDR3 nucleotides are TGTGCCAGCATTTTTGGACAGGCCCCCCTGGACGAGCAGTACTTC. Protein: CASIFGQAPLDEQYF. The V and J genes are TRBV6-1 and TRBJ2-7, with 7 nucleotides matching TRBD1. CDR1 MNHNS and CDR2 SASEGT come from the germline V gene. CDR3 length: 15 amino acids. Trimming cost V 7 bases and J 5 bases; bases outside gene matches: 14.

This chain joins TRBV29-1 and TRBJ1-2, with D perhaps TRBD1 (5 bases). The CDR3 is 14 residues long. Germline V gene data show CDR1 as SQVTM and CDR2 as ANQGSEA. The germline V and J ends were trimmed by 5 bases and 5 bases, with 18 bases remaining between them. The CDR3 nucleotides are TGCAGCGTTCATCACCAGGGCTTTGGGTATGGCTACACCTTC. The encoded protein is CSVHHQGFGYGYTF.

This clone was found a few times. The chain couples TRBV19 to TRBJ2-1, with 11 bases aligning to TRBD2. CDR1 LNHDA and CDR2 SQIVND come from the germline V gene (reference sequence). V shed 4 bases, J shed 0 bases, and the junction held 2 bases outside the gene matches. The CDR3 is made up of 16 amino acids. The CDR3 sequence is CASSRTSGSSYNEQFF. Here the CDR3 DNA reads TGTGCCAGTAGTAGAACTAGCGGGAGCTCCTACAATGAGCAGTTCTTC.

This chain joins TRBV5-1 and TRBJ1-2; D is uncertain. This CDR3 contains 14 residues. Germline loops: CDR1 SGHRS, CDR2 YFSETQ. The V and J ends lost 0 bases and 2 bases respectively, with 8 bases between them. CDR3 coding DNA: TGCGCCAGCAGCTTGGCCGTACAGAACTATGGCTACACCTTC. Translation gives CASSLAVQNYGYTF.

The rearrangement joins TRBV6-1 to TRBJ1-5; D gene uncertain. V lost 7 bases and J lost 7, with 14 bases in between. CDR1 is MNHNS and CDR2 is SASEGT in the germline V gene. CDR3 length: 13 amino acids. CDR3: CASTEGRIQPQHF. The CDR3 region has the DNA TGTGCCAGCACCGAGGGAAGGATACAGCCCCAGCATTTT.

The chain joins TRBV6-5 to TRBJ2-2, with TRBD2 matching over 9 bases. With V trimmed by 5 bases and J by 3 bases, 4 bases remained unmatched. Germline V gives CDR1 MNHEY, CDR2 SVGAGI. The CDR3 extends over 15 amino acids. This chain's CDR3 is CASSPLAGDTGELFF. The DNA of the CDR3 is TGTGCCAGCAGTCCTTTAGCGGGAGACACCGGGGAGCTGTTTTTT.

V usage is TRBV9 and J usage is TRBJ1-1; 7 bases are shared with TRBD1. CDR1 SGDLS and CDR2 YYNGEE come from the germline V gene. V trimming: 2 bases; J trimming: 0 bases; junction bases outside the gene matches: 1. This CDR3 is built from 14 residues. The CDR3 spells CASSVTGMNTEAFF. The DNA of the CDR3 is TGTGCCAGCAGCGTGACAGGGATGAACACTGAAGCTTTCTTT.

In nucleotides, the CDR3 is TGTGCCAGCAGCTGGGGGGCCACACCCGGGGGCGGCTACACCTTC. Its translation: CASSWGATPGGGYTF. The V gene is TRBV7-8, the J gene TRBJ1-2, with D possibly TRBD1 on 6 matching bases. Germline loops: CDR1 SGHVS, CDR2 FQNEAQ. This CDR3 region has 15 residues. V was cut by 4 bases and J by 8 bases, with 20 bases left in between. Complete variable domain (other parts from reference TRBV7-8 and TRBJ1-2): GAGVSQSPRYKVAKRGQDVALRCDPISGHVSLFWYQQALGQGPEFLTYFQNEAQLDKSGLPSDRFFAERPEGSVSTLKIQRTQQEDSAVYLCASSWGATPGGGYTFGSGTRLTVV.

V and J are TRBV28 and TRBJ2-3; 9 bases are shared with TRBD1. The germline V gene encodes CDR1 MDHEN and CDR2 SYDVKM. The length of the CDR3 is 18 residues. V dropped 6 bases and J dropped 1; count of bases not matched to a gene: 14. CDR3 DNA: TGTGCCAGCAGCCCCCCGGGACAGGGTTTGGGGCGCACAGATACGCAGTATTTT. Translating it yields CASSPPGQGLGRTDTQYF.

V gene TRBV16 combines with J gene TRBJ2-1; D possibly uses TRBD1 or TRBD2 (5 bases each). The germline V gene encodes CDR1 KGHSY and CDR2 FQNENV. The V end was cut by 2 bases, the J end by 0 bases, with 8 bases between. This CDR3 contains 15 residues. The CDR3 reads CASSQGGASYNEQFF. In DNA, the CDR3 is TGTGCCAGCAGCCAAGGGGGTGCCTCCTACAATGAGCAGTTCTTC.

This chain joins TRBV7-9 and TRBJ2-1; TRBD2 agrees at 14 bases. This CDR3 spans 15 amino acids. The V gene's germline CDR1 is SEHNR and CDR2 FQNEAQ (reference sequence). V gave up 7 bases and J gave up 10 bases; unmatched junction bases: 9. CDR3 region: CASNPGTSGSLEQFF. The CDR3 coding sequence is TGTGCCAGCAACCCCGGGACTAGCGGGAGTTTGGAGCAGTTCTTC.